The clone carrying this T cell receptor beta chain was recorded at least ten times. Its antigen is currently unknown. A much larger clone differs by one base, so this may be a read error. The CDR3 covers 14 residues. Unmatched junction bases numbered 8, after V lost 0 bases and J lost 9 bases. Per the study methods: Researchers built a distant-metastasis classifier for papillary thyroid cancer that drew on CDR3 differences across clinicopathological groups. Using MiXCR, TCRdb reanalyzed the PCR reads. TCRdb's processing, not the authors', yielded these V and J calls. This table has about 40,000 clones, less than 20% appearing once. The sample belongs to a study of metastatic and nonmetastatic thyroid tumors. Study at large: Malignant and benign thyroid patients had repertoires compared in peripheral blood and tumor or nodule tissue. Whole-study findings and limits: According to reports, the diversity of TCR beta was significantly higher in malignant thyroid tumors than in benign nodules, and this held in both blood and tumor samples.

Thyroid surgery was preceded by no treatment in any patient. The TCR was taken from a female donor with papillary thyroid cancer or a benign thyroid nodule (not recorded which). Some clones in this sample may be carry-over from other donors' samples. The chain joins TRBV12-3 or TRBV12-4 to TRBJ2-7; 7 bases match TRBD2. The sample comprised blood. This chain's CDR3 is CASSLAGGLGGQYF. The CDR3 region has the DNA TGTGCCAGCAGTTTAGCGGGAGGACTAGGCGGGCAGTACTTC.